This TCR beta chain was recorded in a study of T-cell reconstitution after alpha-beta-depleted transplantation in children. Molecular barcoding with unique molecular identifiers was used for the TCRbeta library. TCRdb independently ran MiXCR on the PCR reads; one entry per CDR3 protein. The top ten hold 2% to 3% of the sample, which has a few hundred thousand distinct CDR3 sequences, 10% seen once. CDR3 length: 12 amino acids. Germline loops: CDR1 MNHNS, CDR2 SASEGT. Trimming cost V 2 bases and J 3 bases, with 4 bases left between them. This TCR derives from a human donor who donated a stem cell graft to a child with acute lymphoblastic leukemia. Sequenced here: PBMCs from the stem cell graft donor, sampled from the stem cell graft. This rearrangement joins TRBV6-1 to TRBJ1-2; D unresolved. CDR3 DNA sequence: TGTGCCAGCAGTGAACAGGACTATGGCTACACCTTC. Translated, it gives CASSEQDYGYTF.